This TCR delta chain derives from a study of gamma-delta T cells after stem cell transplantation. This clone rates as large. At the DNA level, this CDR3 is encoded by other sequences in the same sample as well. TCRdb re-identified clones in the RT-PCR reads via CATT. The sample holds over a thousand delta-chain clones, around 28% seen once. Germline lookup yields CDR1 GEAIGNYY and CDR2 EKD. The J segment lost 0 bases and the V segment lost 3 bases, leaving 9 bases of the junction unmatched. This CDR3 comprises 17 residues. The receptor was isolated from a human donor. It is not recorded whose cells these are; they may come from a transplant donor. The chain combines TRDV2 with TRDJ1; 10 bases map to TRDD3. Sequencing was done on a sample of gamma-delta T cells. The CDR3 sequence: CACDAILGDEYTDKLIF. In nucleotides, the CDR3 is TGTGCCTGTGACGCTATACTGGGGGATGAGTACACCGATAAACTCATCTTT.